Included here is one T cell receptor beta chain sequence, with context. Its target is unknown. Culturing for around ten days preceded CD4+ T cell isolation. Two doses of either BNT162b2 or mRNA-1273 were given to each participant. Data came from immunoSEQ multiplex PCR; TCRdb stores just in-frame clones and leaves some out. The sample shows around 49,000 clones, over 60% of them seen only once. The data originate from a study of vaccination effects on CD4 cells after COVID-19. Turning to the study itself: Peptide-pool stimulation followed by sequencing identified expanded antigen-specific CD4+ clonotypes in the ViraFEST assay. Samples collected post-vaccine were obtained a median of 72 days after the second dose.

There are 13 residues in the CDR3. Trimming removed 1 base from V and 14 bases from J; junction bases left unmatched: 4. The germline V gene encodes CDR1 GTSNPN and CDR2 SVGIG (reference sequence). Study results and caveats: Cross-reactivity toward common cold coronaviruses was confined to only 1 of 255 vaccine-induced clones in healthy vaccinees.

This receptor was identified in a human donor who received a COVID-19 vaccine. The source material was CD4+ T cells from PBMCs cultured without peptide, sampled after COVID-19 vaccination. The rearrangement links TRBV30 to TRBJ1-6, with TRBD1 matching over 11 bases. DNA of the CDR3: TGTGCCTGGAGTGGGGACAGGGGGATTTCCCTCCACTTT. Amino acids: CAWSGDRGISLHF. Together with reference TRBV30 and TRBJ1-6, the CDR3 gives the full variable domain: SQTIHQWPATLVQPVGSPLSLECTVEGTSNPNLYWYRQAAGRGLQLLFYSVGIGQISSEVPQNLSASRPQDRQFILSSKKLLLSDSGFYLCAWSGDRGISLHFGNGTRLTVT.